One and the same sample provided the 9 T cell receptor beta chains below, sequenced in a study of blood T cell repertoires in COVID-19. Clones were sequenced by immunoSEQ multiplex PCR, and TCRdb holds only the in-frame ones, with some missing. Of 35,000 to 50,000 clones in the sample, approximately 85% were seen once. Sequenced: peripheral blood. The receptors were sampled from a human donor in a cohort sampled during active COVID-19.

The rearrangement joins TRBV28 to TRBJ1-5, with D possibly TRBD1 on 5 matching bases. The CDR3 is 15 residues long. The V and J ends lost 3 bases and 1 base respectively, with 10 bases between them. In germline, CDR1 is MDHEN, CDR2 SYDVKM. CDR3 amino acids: CASSFGAGSNQPQHF. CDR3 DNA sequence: TGTGCCAGCAGTTTTGGGGCAGGGAGCAATCAGCCCCAGCATTTT.

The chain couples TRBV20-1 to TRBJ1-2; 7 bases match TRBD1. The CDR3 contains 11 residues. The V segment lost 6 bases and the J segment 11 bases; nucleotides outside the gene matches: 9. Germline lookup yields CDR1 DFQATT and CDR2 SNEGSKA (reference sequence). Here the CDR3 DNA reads TGCAGTGCGAGGGACAGTTCGGGGTACACCTTC. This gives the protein CSARDSSGYTF.

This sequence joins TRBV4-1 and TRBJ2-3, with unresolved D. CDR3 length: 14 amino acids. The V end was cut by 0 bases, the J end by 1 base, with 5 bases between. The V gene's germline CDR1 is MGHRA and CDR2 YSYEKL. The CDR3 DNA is TGCGCCAGCAGCCAAGACCAGGGCACAGATACGCAGTATTTT. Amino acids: CASSQDQGTDTQYF.

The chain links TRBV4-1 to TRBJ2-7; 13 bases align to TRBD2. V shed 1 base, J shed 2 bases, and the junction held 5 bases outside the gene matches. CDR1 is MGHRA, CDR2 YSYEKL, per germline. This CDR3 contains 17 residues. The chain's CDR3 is CASSQGLAGGSTYEQYF. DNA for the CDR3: TGCGCCAGCAGCCAAGGACTAGCGGGGGGATCGACCTACGAGCAGTACTTC.

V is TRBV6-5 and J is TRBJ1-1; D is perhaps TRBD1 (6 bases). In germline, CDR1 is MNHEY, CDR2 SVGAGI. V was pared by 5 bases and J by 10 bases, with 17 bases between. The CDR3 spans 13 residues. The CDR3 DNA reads TGTGCCAGCAGTCCCTCAACTCGACAGGTAGCTTTCTTT. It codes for CASSPSTRQVAFF.

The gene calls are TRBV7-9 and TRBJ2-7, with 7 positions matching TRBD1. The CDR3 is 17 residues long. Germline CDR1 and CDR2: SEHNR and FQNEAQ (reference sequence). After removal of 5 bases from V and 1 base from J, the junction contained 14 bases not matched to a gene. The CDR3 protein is CASSRNVQGTSSYEQYF. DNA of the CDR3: TGTGCCAGCAGCCGAAACGTACAGGGGACGTCTTCCTACGAGCAGTACTTC.

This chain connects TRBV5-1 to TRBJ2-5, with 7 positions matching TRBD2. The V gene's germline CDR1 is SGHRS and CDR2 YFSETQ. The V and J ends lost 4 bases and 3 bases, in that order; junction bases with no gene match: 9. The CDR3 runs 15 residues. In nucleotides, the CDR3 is TGCGCCAGCAGCCGCGGGGCTGCGGGGGAAGAGACCCAGTACTTC. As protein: CASSRGAAGEETQYF. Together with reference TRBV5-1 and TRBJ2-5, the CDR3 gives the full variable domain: KAGVTQTPRYLIKTRGQQVTLSCSPISGHRSVSWYQQTPGQGLQFLFEYFSETQRNKGNFPGRFSGRQFSNSRSEMNVSTLELGDSALYLCASSRGAAGEETQYFGPGTRLLVL.

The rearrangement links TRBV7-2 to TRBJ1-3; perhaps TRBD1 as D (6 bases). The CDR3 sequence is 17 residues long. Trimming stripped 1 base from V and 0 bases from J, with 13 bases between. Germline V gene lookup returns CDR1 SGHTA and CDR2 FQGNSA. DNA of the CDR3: TGTGCCAGCAGCTTAGGTCAACAGGGCCCCTCTGGAAACACCATATATTTT. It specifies CASSLGQQGPSGNTIYF.

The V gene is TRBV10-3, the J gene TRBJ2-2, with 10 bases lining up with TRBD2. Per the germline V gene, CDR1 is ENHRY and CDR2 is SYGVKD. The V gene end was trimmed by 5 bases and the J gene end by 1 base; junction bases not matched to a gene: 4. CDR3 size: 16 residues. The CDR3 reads CAISPSGGGNTGELFF. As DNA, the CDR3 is TGTGCCATCAGTCCTAGCGGGGGAGGGAACACCGGGGAGCTGTTTTTT.